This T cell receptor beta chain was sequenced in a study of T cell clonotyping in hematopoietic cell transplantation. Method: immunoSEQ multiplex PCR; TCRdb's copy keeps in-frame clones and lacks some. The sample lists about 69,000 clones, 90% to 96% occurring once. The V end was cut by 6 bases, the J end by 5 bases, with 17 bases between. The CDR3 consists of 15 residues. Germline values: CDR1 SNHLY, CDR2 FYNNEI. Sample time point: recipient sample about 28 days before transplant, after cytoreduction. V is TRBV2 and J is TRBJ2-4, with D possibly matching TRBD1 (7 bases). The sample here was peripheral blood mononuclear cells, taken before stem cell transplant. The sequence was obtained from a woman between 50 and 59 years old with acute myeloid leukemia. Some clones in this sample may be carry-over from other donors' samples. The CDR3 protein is CASRRPGDRENIQYF. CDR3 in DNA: TGTGCCAGCAGACGCCCGGGGGACAGAGAAAACATTCAGTACTTC.